The table lists the clone carrying this T cell receptor (beta chain) with a few counts. The target antigen is unknown. This CDR3 is 14 amino acids long. After removal of 6 bases from V and 2 bases from J, the junction contained 6 bases not matched to a gene. CDR1 is SGHAT and CDR2 is FQNNGV in the germline V gene. Clones were read by immunoSEQ multiplex PCR, and TCRdb kept only the in-frame ones, dropping some. The data show 150,000 or so clones, with 80% seen just once and 6% to 9.5% held by the top ten. Cryopreserved PBMCs were the source of approximately 2 micrograms of genomic DNA, which went to TCR beta libraries. These data originate in a study of cytotoxic CD8 clonotypes in ibrutinib-treated CLL. Study details: When averaged across all of the samples, the counts came to a few hundred thousand productive templates and 86,000 or so productive rearrangements.

Overall study results and limits: Rare overall, public clonotypes shrank or held steady under therapy. Baseline clonality was higher than in age-matched healthy donors and moved in step with circulating CD8+ T-cell counts.

Specimen: PBMCs, collected after 36 months of ibrutinib treatment. The clonotype originates from a human donor with chronic lymphocytic leukemia. V is TRBV11-2 and J is TRBJ2-7, with 8 bases matching TRBD2. CDR3 protein: CASSSGGVPYEQYF. The CDR3, as DNA: TGTGCCAGCAGTTCGGGGGGGGTCCCCTACGAGCAGTACTTC.